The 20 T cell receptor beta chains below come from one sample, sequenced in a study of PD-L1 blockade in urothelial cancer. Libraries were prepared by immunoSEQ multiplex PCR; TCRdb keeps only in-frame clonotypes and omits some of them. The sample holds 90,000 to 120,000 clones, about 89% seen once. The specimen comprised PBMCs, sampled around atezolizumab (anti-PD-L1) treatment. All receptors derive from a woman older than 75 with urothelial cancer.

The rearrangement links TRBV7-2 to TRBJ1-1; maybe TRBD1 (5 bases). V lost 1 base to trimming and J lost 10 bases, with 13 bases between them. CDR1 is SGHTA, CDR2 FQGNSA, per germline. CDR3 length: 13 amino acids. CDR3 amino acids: CASSLDGPGGAFF. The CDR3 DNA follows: TGTGCCAGCAGCTTAGACGGCCCGGGGGGAGCTTTCTTT. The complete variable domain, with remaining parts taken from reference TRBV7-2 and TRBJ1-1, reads GAGVSQSPSNKVTEKGKDVELRCDPISGHTALYWYRQSLGQGLEFLIYFQGNSAPDKSGLPSDRFSAERTGGSVSTLTIQRTQQEDSAVYLCASSLDGPGGAFFGQGTRLTVV.

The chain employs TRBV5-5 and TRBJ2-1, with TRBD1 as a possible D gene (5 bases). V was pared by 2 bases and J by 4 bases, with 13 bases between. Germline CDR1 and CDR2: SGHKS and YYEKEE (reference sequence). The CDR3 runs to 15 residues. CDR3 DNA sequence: TGTGCCAGCAGCTTAGACGACAGCGATTACAATGAGCAGTTCTTC. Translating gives CASSLDDSDYNEQFF.

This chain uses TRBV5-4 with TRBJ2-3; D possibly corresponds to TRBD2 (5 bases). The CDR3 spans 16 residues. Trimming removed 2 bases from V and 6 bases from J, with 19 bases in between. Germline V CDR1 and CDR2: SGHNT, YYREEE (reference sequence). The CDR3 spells CASSFGGTKGRDTQYF. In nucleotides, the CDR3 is TGTGCCAGCAGCTTCGGAGGAACCAAGGGCCGGGATACGCAGTATTTT.

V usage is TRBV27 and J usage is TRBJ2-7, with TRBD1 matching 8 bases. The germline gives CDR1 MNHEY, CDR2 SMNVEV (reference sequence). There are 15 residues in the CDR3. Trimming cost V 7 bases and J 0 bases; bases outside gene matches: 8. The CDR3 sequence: CASNPGTGLSYEQYF. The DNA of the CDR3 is TGTGCCAGCAACCCTGGGACAGGCCTCTCCTACGAGCAGTACTTC.

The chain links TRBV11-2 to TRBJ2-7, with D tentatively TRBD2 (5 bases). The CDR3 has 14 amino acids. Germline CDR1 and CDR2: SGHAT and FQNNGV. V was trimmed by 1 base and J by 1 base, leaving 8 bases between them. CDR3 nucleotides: TGTGCCAGCAGCTTAGGTCGGGGTTCCTACGAGCAGTACTTC. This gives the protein CASSLGRGSYEQYF. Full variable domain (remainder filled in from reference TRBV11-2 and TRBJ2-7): EAGVAQSPRYKIIEKRQSVAFWCNPISGHATLYWYQQILGQGPKLLIQFQNNGVVDDSQLPKDRFSAERLKGVDSTLKIQPAKLEDSAVYLCASSLGRGSYEQYFGPGTRLTVT.

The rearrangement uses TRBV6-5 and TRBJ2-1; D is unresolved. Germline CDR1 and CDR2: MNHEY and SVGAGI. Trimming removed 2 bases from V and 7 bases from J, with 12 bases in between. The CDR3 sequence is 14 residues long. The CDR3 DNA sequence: TGTGCCAGCAGTTACGGTCCTCTACAGAATGAGCAGTTCTTC. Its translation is CASSYGPLQNEQFF.

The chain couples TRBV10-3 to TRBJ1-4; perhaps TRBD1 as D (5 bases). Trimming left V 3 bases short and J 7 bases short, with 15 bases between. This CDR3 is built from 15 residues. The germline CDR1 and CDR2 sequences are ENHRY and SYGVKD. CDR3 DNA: TGTGCCATCAGTGACCCGATTGGGGGAGGTGAAAAACTGTTTTTT. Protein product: CAISDPIGGGEKLFF.

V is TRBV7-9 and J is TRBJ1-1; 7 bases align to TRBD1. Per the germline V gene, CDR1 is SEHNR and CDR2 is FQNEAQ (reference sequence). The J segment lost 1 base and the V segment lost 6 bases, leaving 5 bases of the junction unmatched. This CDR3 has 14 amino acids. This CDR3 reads CASSKGGQNTEAFF. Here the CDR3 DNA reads TGTGCCAGCAGTAAAGGGGGCCAGAACACTGAAGCTTTCTTT.

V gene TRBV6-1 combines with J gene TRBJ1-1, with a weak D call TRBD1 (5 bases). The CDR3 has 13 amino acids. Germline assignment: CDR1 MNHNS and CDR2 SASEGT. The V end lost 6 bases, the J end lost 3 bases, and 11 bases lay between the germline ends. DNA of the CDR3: TGTGCCAGCAGGGGGGGGTGGGACACTGAAGCTTTCTTT. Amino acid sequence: CASRGGWDTEAFF.

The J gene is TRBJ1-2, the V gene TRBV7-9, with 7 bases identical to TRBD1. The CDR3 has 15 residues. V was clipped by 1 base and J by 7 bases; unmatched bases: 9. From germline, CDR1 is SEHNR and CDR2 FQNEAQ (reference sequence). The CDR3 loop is CASSLGAGGEGGYTF. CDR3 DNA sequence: TGTGCCAGCAGCTTAGGGGCAGGGGGAGAAGGTGGCTACACCTTC.

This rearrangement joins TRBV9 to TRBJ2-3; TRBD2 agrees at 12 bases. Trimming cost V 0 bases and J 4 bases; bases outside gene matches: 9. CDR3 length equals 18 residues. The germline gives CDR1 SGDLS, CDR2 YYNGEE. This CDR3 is CASSVALAGGPRSDTQYF. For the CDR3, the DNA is TGTGCCAGCAGCGTAGCCCTAGCGGGAGGGCCAAGGTCAGATACGCAGTATTTT.

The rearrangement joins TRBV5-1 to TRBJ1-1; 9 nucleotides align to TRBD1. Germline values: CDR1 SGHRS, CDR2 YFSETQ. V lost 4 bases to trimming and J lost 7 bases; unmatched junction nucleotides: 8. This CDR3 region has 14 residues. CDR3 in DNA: TGCGCCAGCAGCCCTACACAGGGGGCGGGTGAAGCTTTCTTT. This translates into CASSPTQGAGEAFF.

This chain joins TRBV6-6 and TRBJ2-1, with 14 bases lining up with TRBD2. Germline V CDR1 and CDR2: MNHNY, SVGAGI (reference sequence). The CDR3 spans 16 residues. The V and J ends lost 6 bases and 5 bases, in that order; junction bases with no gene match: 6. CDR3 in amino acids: CASSPGTSGSHNEQFF. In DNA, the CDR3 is TGTGCCAGCAGCCCCGGGACTAGCGGGAGCCACAATGAGCAGTTCTTC.

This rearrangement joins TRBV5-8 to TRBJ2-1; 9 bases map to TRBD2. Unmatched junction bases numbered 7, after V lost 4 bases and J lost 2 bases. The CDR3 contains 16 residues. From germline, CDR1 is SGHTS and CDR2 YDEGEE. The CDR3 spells CASSPPASGTYNEQFF. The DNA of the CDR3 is TGTGCCAGCAGCCCCCCGGCTAGCGGGACCTACAATGAGCAGTTCTTC.

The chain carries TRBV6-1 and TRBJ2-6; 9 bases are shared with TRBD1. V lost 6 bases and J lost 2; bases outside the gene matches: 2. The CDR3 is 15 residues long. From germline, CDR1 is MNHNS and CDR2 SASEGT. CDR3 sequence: CASRQGAAGANVLTF. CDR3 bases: TGTGCCAGCAGACAGGGGGCGGCTGGGGCCAACGTCCTGACTTTC.

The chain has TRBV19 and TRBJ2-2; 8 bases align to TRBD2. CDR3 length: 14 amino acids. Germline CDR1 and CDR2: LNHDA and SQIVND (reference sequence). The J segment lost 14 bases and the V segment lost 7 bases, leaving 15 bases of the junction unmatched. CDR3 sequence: CASTSGGGPVELFF. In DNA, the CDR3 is TGTGCCAGTACCTCGGGGGGGGGTCCGGTTGAACTGTTTTTT.

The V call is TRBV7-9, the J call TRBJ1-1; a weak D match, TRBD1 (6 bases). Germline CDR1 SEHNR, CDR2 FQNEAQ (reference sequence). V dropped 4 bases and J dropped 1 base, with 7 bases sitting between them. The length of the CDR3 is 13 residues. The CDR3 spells CASSWTANTEAFF. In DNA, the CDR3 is TGTGCCAGCAGCTGGACAGCGAACACTGAAGCTTTCTTT.

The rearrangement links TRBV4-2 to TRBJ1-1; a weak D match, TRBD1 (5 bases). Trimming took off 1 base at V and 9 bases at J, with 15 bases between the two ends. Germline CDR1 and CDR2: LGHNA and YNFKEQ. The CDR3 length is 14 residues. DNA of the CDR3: TGTGCCAGCAGCCAAGGGCGGGGGGGGGAAAAAGCTTTCTTT. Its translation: CASSQGRGGEKAFF.

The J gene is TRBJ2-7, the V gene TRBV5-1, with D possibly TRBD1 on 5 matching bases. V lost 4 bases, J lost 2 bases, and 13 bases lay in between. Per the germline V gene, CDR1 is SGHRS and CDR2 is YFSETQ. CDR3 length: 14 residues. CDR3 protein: CASSRPTDTYEQYF. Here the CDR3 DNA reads TGCGCCAGCAGCCGCCCGACAGATACCTACGAGCAGTACTTC.

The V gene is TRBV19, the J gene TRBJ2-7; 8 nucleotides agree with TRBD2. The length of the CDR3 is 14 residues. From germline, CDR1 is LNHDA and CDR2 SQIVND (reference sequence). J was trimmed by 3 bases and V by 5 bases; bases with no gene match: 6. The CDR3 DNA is TGTGCCAGTAGTCTGACTAGCGCTAGCTACGAGCAGTACTTC. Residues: CASSLTSASYEQYF.